This is a list of T cell receptor beta chains from one sample in a study of cytomegalovirus exposure and HLA in healthy donors. Repertoires were generated with immunoSEQ multiplex PCR, while TCRdb's copy carries only in-frame clones and drops some. The table shows 49,000 or so clones, with roughly four fifths occurring only once. The sample taken for sequencing was PBMCs. All receptors come from a boy aged 5-17 years in good health and CMV-seropositive. CDR3s include the opening cysteine and the closing phenylalanine or tryptophan. A D gene is named only where the DNA matches it firmly. Size is omitted from some rows. Given values are once, few, many or a class for expanded clones.

TRBV5-1	NA	NA	TRBJ1-3	TGCGCCAGCAGCCCCGCGGGAGGAGCCAACACCATATATTTT	CASSPAGGANTIYF
TRBV4-1	NA	NA	TRBJ2-2	TGCGCCAGCAGCCCCCCCGGGACTTTAACCGGGGAGCTGTTTTTT	CASSPPGTLTGELFF
TRBV5-1	NA	once	TRBJ2-5	TGCGCCAGCAGCCCCGCACTAGCCGGGGAGGAGACCCAGTACTTC	CASSPALAGEETQYF
TRBV6-1	TRBD2	NA	TRBJ2-1	TGTGCCAGCAGTGAACAAGCTGCGGGGGGCGTCAATGAGCAGTTCTTC	CASSEQAAGGVNEQFF
TRBV18	NA	NA	TRBJ2-7	TGTGCCAGCTCACCAAGTTCCGGGGTCTACGAGCAGTACTTC	CASSPSSGVYEQYF
TRBV29-1	NA	NA	TRBJ2-3	TGCAGCGTCGTCGGGGGGCGACCCACAGATACGCAGTATTTT	CSVVGGRPTDTQYF
TRBV6-5	TRBD2	NA	TRBJ2-5	TGTGCCAGCAGTTCGGAGGCTAGCGGGGAAGAGACCCAGTACTTC	CASSSEASGEETQYF
TRBV6-5	NA	NA	TRBJ1-1	TGTGCCAGCAGTTACTTCTGGACATCAACGAACACTGAAGCTTTCTTT	CASSYFWTSTNTEAFF
TRBV27	NA	few	TRBJ1-2	TGTGCCAGCAGTTTAGCCGTTGGGGAGGGCGGCTACACCTTC	CASSLAVGEGGYTF
TRBV19	TRBD1	NA	TRBJ2-1	TGTGCCAGTAGTATACCCCAGGGACAGGCGAATTACAATGAGCAGTTCTTC	CASSIPQGQANYNEQFF
TRBV6-1	NA	NA	TRBJ1-6	TGTGCCAGCAGTGAACAACTCTCCTATAATTCACCCCTCCACTTT	CASSEQLSYNSPLHF
TRBV4-1	NA	NA	TRBJ2-4	TGCGCCAGCAGCCAAGCAGGGGTCGCCAAAAACATTCAGTACTTC	CASSQAGVAKNIQYF
TRBV6-6	NA	NA	TRBJ1-3	TGTGCCAGCAGTCCTGGCCTCTCTGGAAACACCATATATTTT	CASSPGLSGNTIYF
TRBV7-6	NA	NA	TRBJ1-2	TGTGCCAGCAGCTTATTTCGGGGGGCTGACTATGGCTACACCTTC	CASSLFRGADYGYTF
TRBV5-4	NA	NA	TRBJ2-7	TGTGCCAGCAGCTTGTTCGCGGGACCTCTAGTCATTCCCTACGAGCAGTACTTC	CASSLFAGPLVIPYEQYF
TRBV9	NA	NA	TRBJ1-2	TGTGCCAGCAGCGTAGACCGTGGGCACAACTATGGCTACACCTTC	CASSVDRGHNYGYTF
TRBV6-5	NA	once	TRBJ2-1	TGTGCCAGTCGAGGCATGCTACTAGGTGAGCAGTTCTTC	CASRGMLLGEQFF
TRBV18	NA	NA	TRBJ1-4	TGTGCCAGCTCACCAGATCGGACTAATGAAAAACTGTTTTTT	CASSPDRTNEKLFF
TRBV6-5	NA	NA	TRBJ2-5	TGTGCCAGCAGCCCCCGGGATACGTTCGGGGAGACCCAGTACTTC	CASSPRDTFGETQYF
TRBV5-4	NA	NA	TRBJ2-2	TGTGCCAGCAGCTTGAGCGGAGCGAACACCGGGGAGCTGTTTTTT	CASSLSGANTGELFF
TRBV27	NA	NA	TRBJ1-5	TGTGCCAGCAGTTTCGGGGGGAACCAGCCCCAGCATTTT	CASSFGGNQPQHF
TRBV6-5	TRBD2	NA	TRBJ2-1	TGTGCCAGCAGCTTAGCGGGGGGGTACAATGAGCAGTTCTTC	CASSLAGGYNEQFF
TRBV7-9	TRBD2	NA	TRBJ2-7	TGTGCCAGCAGCTCCGGGAGGGGGTACGAGCAGTACTTC	CASSSGRGYEQYF
TRBV6-5	NA	few	TRBJ1-2	TGTGCCAGCTTACGACCGGGGTTATCGAATGGCTACACCTTC	CASLRPGLSNGYTF
TRBV7-6	TRBD2	few	TRBJ2-3	TGTGCCAGCAGCTTACCTAGCGGGGGGTTCACAGATACGCAGTATTTT	CASSLPSGGFTDTQYF
TRBV27	NA	NA	TRBJ2-7	TGTGCCAGCAGTTTAGGGGGCGCCCCCGGGCAGTACTTC	CASSLGGAPGQYF
TRBV5-6	TRBD1	NA	TRBJ2-4	TGTGCCAGCAGCACGGGACAGTTAGCCAAAAACATTCAGTACTTC	CASSTGQLAKNIQYF
TRBV7-6	NA	NA	TRBJ1-1	TGTGCCAGCACCTCGGGGGGGGGAGCTTTCTTT	CASTSGGGAFF
TRBV5-1	TRBD1	NA	TRBJ2-7	TGCGCCAGCAGCGGCCGGGACAGCTTACATTACGAGCAGTACTTC	CASSGRDSLHYEQYF
TRBV4-2	TRBD1	NA	TRBJ1-4	TGTGCCAGCAGCCAAGATTACGGACAGGGGAATGAAAAACTGTTTTTT	CASSQDYGQGNEKLFF
TRBV6-5	NA	NA	TRBJ2-7	TGTGCCAGCACCCCCCAAAGGGGGTTCTACGAGCAGTACTTC	CASTPQRGFYEQYF
TRBV2	TRBD1	NA	TRBJ1-6	TGTGCCAGCAGACAGGGGACGGATAATTCACCCCTCCACTTT	CASRQGTDNSPLHF